Listed here are 30 T cell receptor beta chains from one sample, sequenced in a study of technical replicates of blood from a handful of donors. Sequenced by immunoSEQ multiplex PCR; TCRdb stores in-frame clones only, minus some. Altogether 65,000 to 90,000 clones are present, 90% to 95% being singletons, with the ten largest covering under 5.5%. The sequencing input was PBMCs. Receptors were obtained from a human donor in good health. Some clones in this sample may be carry-over from other donors' samples.

This chain joins TRBV19 and TRBJ2-7, with a weak D call TRBD2 (5 bases). Germline V lookup: CDR1 LNHDA, CDR2 SQIVND (reference sequence). V dropped 3 bases and J dropped 3 bases, with 9 bases sitting between them. There are 13 residues in the CDR3. This CDR3 is CASSIGGGYEQYF. The CDR3 coding sequence is TGTGCCAGTAGTATCGGCGGAGGCTACGAGCAGTACTTC.

V gene TRBV7-2 combines with J gene TRBJ2-7, with TRBD1 matching 8 bases. Trimming cost V 1 base and J 5 bases; bases outside gene matches: 7. Germline V gene lookup returns CDR1 SGHTA and CDR2 FQGNSA. CDR3 length equals 15 residues. In DNA, the CDR3 is TGTGCCAGCAGCTTAGTTAGCAGGGGGCGAAACGAGCAGTACTTC. Amino acid sequence: CASSLVSRGRNEQYF.

The chain uses TRBV30 and TRBJ2-5, with unresolved D. CDR3 length: 11 residues. In germline, CDR1 is GTSNPN, CDR2 SVGIG (reference sequence). With 3 bases removed from V and 2 bases from J, the gap between germline ends came to 4 bases. The CDR3 coding sequence is TGTGCCTGGAGCCCACAAGAGACCCAGTACTTC. Protein: CAWSPQETQYF.

This clone has a single count. This rearrangement joins TRBV2 to TRBJ1-2; 12 nucleotides match TRBD1. Germline V gene data show CDR1 as SNHLY and CDR2 as FYNNEI. The CDR3 totals 14 residues. V gave up 6 bases and J gave up 3 bases; unmatched junction bases: 2. The CDR3 DNA sequence: TGTGCCAGCAGCCGGGACAGGGGGCACTATGGCTACACCTTC. Protein product: CASSRDRGHYGYTF.

The chain links TRBV9 to TRBJ1-5; possible D gene TRBD1, 6 bases. Germline V lookup: CDR1 SGDLS, CDR2 YYNGEE. This CDR3 comprises 15 residues. Trimming cost V 0 bases and J 1 base, with 8 bases left between them. The CDR3 DNA is TGTGCCAGCAGCGTAGAGGGGGAGAGCAATCAGCCCCAGCATTTT. This gives the protein CASSVEGESNQPQHF.

The chain couples TRBV27 to TRBJ2-7; TRBD1 matches at 7 bases. CDR3 length equals 15 residues. With 3 bases clipped from V and 2 bases from J, the junction kept 7 bases outside the gene matches. CDR1 is MNHEY, CDR2 SMNVEV, per germline (reference sequence). The DNA of the CDR3 is TGTGCCAGCAGTTTCCCCGGGACAGCGACCTACGAGCAGTACTTC. Translated: CASSFPGTATYEQYF.

This clone was counted a few times. The chain employs TRBV10-3 and TRBJ1-1; 9 nucleotides line up with TRBD1. This CDR3 has 14 residues. V trimming: 4 bases; J trimming: 2 bases; junction bases outside the gene matches: 2. Germline V gene lookup returns CDR1 ENHRY and CDR2 SYGVKD. The CDR3 DNA follows: TGTGCCATCAGTGTAACAGGGGGCAACACTGAAGCTTTCTTT. It encodes CAISVTGGNTEAFF.

J is TRBJ1-2 and V is TRBV2; 10 nucleotides line up with TRBD1. Germline loops: CDR1 SNHLY, CDR2 FYNNEI. The length of the CDR3 is 14 residues. Trimming took 3 bases from V and 6 from J; bases not matched to a gene: 4. The CDR3 DNA reads TGTGCCAGCAGTGATGCCGGGACAGGGGATGGCTACACCTTC. Translating gives CASSDAGTGDGYTF.

This sequence joins TRBV9 and TRBJ1-1; no reliable D call. The germline CDR1 and CDR2 sequences are SGDLS and YYNGEE. The CDR3 sequence is 12 residues long. V lost 4 bases and J 7 bases, leaving 11 bases between the germline ends. The CDR3 spells CASSPEEGEAFF. The CDR3 DNA sequence: TGTGCCAGCAGCCCCGAGGAAGGTGAAGCTTTCTTT.

The chain's CDR3 is CASSEESAGFYNEQFF. CDR3 nucleotide sequence: TGTGCCAGCAGTGAAGAATCAGCGGGGTTCTACAATGAGCAGTTCTTC. The chain combines TRBV6-1 with TRBJ2-1; TRBD2 matches 7 bases. The ends lost 1 base at V and 3 bases at J; junction bases unmatched: 6. CDR3 length equals 16 residues. Germline CDR1 reads MNHNS; CDR2 reads SASEGT.

V is TRBV6-5 and J is TRBJ2-5; 12 bases are a match to TRBD1. After removal of 5 bases from V and 5 bases from J, the junction contained 6 bases not matched to a gene. The CDR3 loop spans 15 amino acids. CDR1 and CDR2 from the germline V gene are MNHEY and SVGAGI. The CDR3 DNA reads TGTGCCAGCAGTGCCGGGACAGGGGGCGTGGAGACCCAGTACTTC. This encodes CASSAGTGGVETQYF.

The chain is built from TRBV9 and TRBJ2-7, with TRBD1 matching over 7 bases. Germline CDR1 is SGDLS and CDR2 is YYNGEE. V lost 0 bases to trimming and J lost 1 base; unmatched junction nucleotides: 4. The CDR3 is 15 residues long. The CDR3 here is CASSVGPDRSYEQYF. DNA of the CDR3: TGTGCCAGCAGCGTAGGCCCGGACAGGTCCTACGAGCAGTACTTC.

This chain connects TRBV5-1 to TRBJ2-7; 9 bases line up with TRBD1. V dropped 4 bases and J dropped 5; count of bases not matched to a gene: 10. Germline V gene sequence: CDR1 SGHRS, CDR2 YFSETQ. The CDR3 length is 15 residues. The CDR3 here is CASSPRTGELHEQYF. The CDR3 bases are TGCGCCAGCAGCCCTCGGACAGGGGAACTCCACGAGCAGTACTTC. Filled out from reference TRBV5-1 and TRBJ2-7, the complete variable domain reads KAGVTQTPRYLIKTRGQQVTLSCSPISGHRSVSWYQQTPGQGLQFLFEYFSETQRNKGNFPGRFSGRQFSNSRSEMNVSTLELGDSALYLCASSPRTGELHEQYFGPGTRLTVT.

The chain combines TRBV30 with TRBJ1-2; possibly TRBD1 for D (5 bases). The germline V gene encodes CDR1 GTSNPN and CDR2 SVGIG (reference sequence). The CDR3 has 19 residues. Trimming removed 3 bases at V and 3 bases at J, with 29 bases between. CDR3 nucleotides: TGTGCCTGGAGCGCCTCCCCTTGGCGGCGGGGGGTGGAAGACTATGGCTACACCTTC. Protein: CAWSASPWRRGVEDYGYTF.

The CDR3 DNA reads as TGTGCCAGCAGCTCTCCCAATGAGCAGTTCTTC. Translating gives CASSSPNEQFF. This rearrangement joins TRBV11-2 to TRBJ2-1; D is unresolved. V lost 4 bases and J lost 6, with 4 bases in between. This CDR3 is 11 amino acids long. Germline V gives CDR1 SGHAT, CDR2 FQNNGV.

This sequence joins TRBV6-5 and TRBJ1-2; TRBD1 matches 7 bases. This CDR3 comprises 14 residues. The germline gives CDR1 MNHEY, CDR2 SVGAGI. Trimming cost V 5 bases and J 5 bases; bases outside gene matches: 8. The CDR3 nucleotides read TGTGCCAGCAGTCTCCAGAGGGGGCAATATGGCTACACCTTC. It translates to CASSLQRGQYGYTF.

DNA for the CDR3: TGTGCCAGCAGCATTGGGGTTGGAGGGACAGATACGCAGTATTTT. It yields the protein CASSIGVGGTDTQYF. The rearrangement uses TRBV9 and TRBJ2-3, with a tentative D call TRBD2 (6 bases). The germline V gene encodes CDR1 SGDLS and CDR2 YYNGEE. Trimming pared 4 bases from V and 3 bases from J, leaving 15 bases between. The length of the CDR3 is 15 residues.

The chain carries TRBV4-3 and TRBJ2-5, with D possibly matching TRBD2 (5 bases). Per germline, CDR1 LGHNA and CDR2 YSLEER. V shed 1 base and J shed 3 bases, with 12 bases lying between them. The CDR3 has 15 residues. The CDR3 spells CASSQGTGNKETQYF. As DNA, the CDR3 is TGCGCCAGCAGCCAAGGAACGGGGAACAAAGAGACCCAGTACTTC.

V usage is TRBV7-9 and J usage is TRBJ2-7; maybe TRBD2 (5 bases). The CDR3 is 13 amino acids. The V end was cut by 5 bases, the J end by 7 bases, with 15 bases between. Germline CDR1 SEHNR, CDR2 FQNEAQ (reference sequence). The CDR3 coding sequence is TGTGCCAGCAGCCCTACGAACGGGGATGAGCAGTACTTC. This gives the protein CASSPTNGDEQYF.

The chain employs TRBV2 and TRBJ1-2; 8 bases match TRBD1. The CDR3 is 15 amino acids. Germline-derived CDR1 and CDR2 are SNHLY and FYNNEI. V was pared by 7 bases and J by 4 bases, with 11 bases of the junction left unmatched. Here the CDR3 DNA reads TGTGCCAGCATCATACCCGGACAGGGTGGCTATGGCTACACCTTC. As protein: CASIIPGQGGYGYTF. Variable domain in full (rest from reference TRBV2 and TRBJ1-2): EPEVTQTPSHQVTQMGQEVILRCVPISNHLYFYWYRQILGQKVEFLVSFYNNEISEKSEIFDDQFSVERPDGSNFTLKIRSTKLEDSAMYFCASIIPGQGGYGYTFGSGTRLTVV.

The CDR3 sequence: CASSPRGNAWYNEQFF. The CDR3 nucleotides are TGTGCCAGCAGCCCGCGCGGAAACGCGTGGTACAATGAGCAGTTCTTC. The chain carries TRBV7-9 and TRBJ2-1; D gene uncertain. The V end lost 5 bases, the J end lost 4 bases, and 18 bases lay between the germline ends. The germline gives CDR1 SEHNR, CDR2 FQNEAQ (reference sequence). The CDR3 is 16 residues long.

This clone was found a few times. The J gene is TRBJ2-2, the V gene TRBV5-4, with D perhaps TRBD1 (6 bases). V was clipped by 0 bases and J by 6 bases, with 12 bases between them. This CDR3 comprises 15 residues. The germline V gene encodes CDR1 SGHNT and CDR2 YYREEE (reference sequence). For the CDR3, the DNA is TGTGCCAGCAGCTTGGCCGGGACACTCTCCGGGGAGCTGTTTTTT. Translating it yields CASSLAGTLSGELFF.

V usage is TRBV6-5 and J usage is TRBJ1-2; D possibly corresponds to TRBD1 (6 bases). The CDR3 loop spans 14 amino acids. Germline V gene sequence: CDR1 MNHEY, CDR2 SVGAGI. Trimming pared 2 bases from V and 8 bases from J, leaving 15 bases between. Here the CDR3 DNA reads TGTGCCAGCAGTTACGCAGACAGGCCCGGGGGCTACACCTTC. Translated, it gives CASSYADRPGGYTF.

The rearrangement links TRBV7-3 to TRBJ2-5; 7 nucleotides line up with TRBD2. CDR1 and CDR2 (germline): SGHTA, FQGTGA. The V and J ends lost 5 bases and 5 bases, in that order; junction bases with no gene match: 5. CDR3 length equals 13 residues. The CDR3 here is CASSPGGRETQYF. CDR3 bases: TGTGCCAGCAGCCCCGGGGGGAGGGAGACCCAGTACTTC.

The rearrangement joins TRBV12-5 to TRBJ1-5; maybe TRBD1 (5 bases). V dropped 6 bases and J dropped 4 bases, with 10 bases sitting between them. Germline-derived CDR1 and CDR2 are LGHNT and FRNRAP. The CDR3 sequence is 13 residues long. As DNA, the CDR3 is TGTGCTAGTGGCCCGGGGGGTAATCAGCCCCAGCATTTT. It yields the protein CASGPGGNQPQHF.

The gene calls are TRBV7-6 and TRBJ2-1, with a tentative D call TRBD2 (7 bases). CDR3 length: 16 residues. V lost 4 bases and J 8 bases, leaving 21 bases between the germline ends. Germline loops: CDR1 SGHVS, CDR2 FNYEAQ. CDR3 bases: TGTGCCAGCAGCTCAGGAGGAGGGGGGGCCGTGTATGAGCAGTTCTTC. Protein product: CASSSGGGGAVYEQFF.

The rearrangement joins TRBV7-2 to TRBJ2-5, with 7 nucleotides matching TRBD2. V was pared by 5 bases and J by 4 bases, with 7 bases of the junction left unmatched. Germline CDR1 and CDR2: SGHTA and FQGNSA. The CDR3 loop spans 14 amino acids. The CDR3 spells CASSPAGRRETQYF. CDR3 DNA sequence: TGTGCCAGCAGCCCGGCCGGGAGGCGAGAGACCCAGTACTTC.

The chain is built from TRBV10-2 and TRBJ1-2, with 10 positions matching TRBD1. The CDR3 consists of 13 residues. J lost 6 bases, V lost 6 bases, and 4 bases had no gene match. The germline V gene has CDR1 WSHSY and CDR2 SAAADI. The CDR3 is CASRDRGTDGYTF. The CDR3 DNA follows: TGCGCCAGCAGGGACAGGGGGACAGATGGCTACACCTTC.

The genes are TRBV27 and TRBJ2-3; unclear D gene. The CDR3 loop spans 16 amino acids. V was cut by 5 bases and J by 0 bases, with 15 bases left in between. In germline, CDR1 is MNHEY, CDR2 SMNVEV (reference sequence). CDR3 sequence reads: CASSHSNGTSTDTQYF. The CDR3 coding sequence is TGTGCCAGCAGTCATTCTAACGGTACTAGCACAGATACGCAGTATTTT.

The chain uses TRBV29-1 and TRBJ2-7, with 11 bases fitting TRBD1. Germline CDR1 reads SQVTM; CDR2 reads ANQGSEA. The V gene end was trimmed by 6 bases and the J gene end by 1 base; junction bases not matched to a gene: 2. The CDR3 is 13 amino acids. In nucleotides, the CDR3 is TGCAGCGTGGGACAGGGGGGTTCCTACGAGCAGTACTTC. Its protein is CSVGQGGSYEQYF.